This T cell receptor (beta chain) was retrieved from a study of blood T cell repertoires in COVID-19. Study background: T cells, B-cell-depleted T cells, or PBMCs provided the cDNA or gDNA that served as material.

Only one count was recorded for this clone. Original methodology: For nucleated cells, counts were estimated from reference gene primer amplification. Some clones are missing from TCRdb's copy, which holds only in-frame ones; the method was immunoSEQ multiplex PCR. V, J and clone size derive from that table, while D and trimming were established from the DNA sequence. The table lists around 250,000 clones, roughly 83% of them singletons, with roughly an eighth in the top ten. The specimen was peripheral blood. This TCR derives from a man of 80 years or more with acute or convalescent COVID-19.

The CDR3 reads CASKGDRRSINQPQHF. CDR3 in DNA: TGTGCCTCGAAGGGGGACAGAAGGTCCATAAATCAGCCCCAGCATTTT. The chain uses TRBV19 and TRBJ1-5, with TRBD1 matching over 7 bases. Losses at the gene ends were 11 bases for V and 4 bases for J; bases not matched to a gene: 17. CDR3 length: 16 residues. Germline V gene data show CDR1 as LNHDA and CDR2 as SQIVND (reference sequence).